These T cell receptor beta chains were read from a single sample in a study of CD8 T cells in Susac syndrome. Via MiXCR, TCRdb re-called the immunoSEQ multiplex PCR reads, giving one row per CDR3 protein. The table lists approximately 120,000 distinct CDR3 sequences, more than 90% of them singletons. The sequenced sample consisted of CD4+ T cells from PBMCs. The source is a human donor in good health. CDR3s include the opening cysteine and the closing phenylalanine or tryptophan. A D gene is named only where the DNA matches it firmly. Not all rows give a size; the values are once, few, many and, for expanded clones, a class.

d_call: NA
j_call: TRBJ2-1
clone_size: NA
v_call: TRBV4-1
cdr3_aa: CASSQGLRRADYNEQFF
cdr3_nt: TGCGCCAGCAGCCAAGGCCTTCGGCGGGCGGATTACAATGAGCAGTTCTTC

d_call: TRBD1
j_call: TRBJ1-4
clone_size: NA
v_call: TRBV29-1
cdr3_aa: CSVTDRENWEKLFF
cdr3_nt: TGCAGCGTTACAGACAGGGAGAATTGGGAAAAACTGTTTTTT

d_call: NA
j_call: TRBJ1-5
clone_size: NA
v_call: TRBV20-1
cdr3_aa: CSALSRIMDIPNQPQHF
cdr3_nt: TGCAGTGCTCTGAGCCGTATTATGGACATCCCCAATCAGCCCCAGCATTTT

d_call: NA
j_call: TRBJ1-2
clone_size: NA
v_call: TRBV5-1
cdr3_aa: CASSATANYGYTF
cdr3_nt: TGCGCCAGCAGCGCGACAGCTAACTATGGCTACACCTTC

d_call: TRBD2
j_call: TRBJ2-7
clone_size: few
v_call: TRBV7-9
cdr3_aa: CASSPGLAGGHEQYF
cdr3_nt: TGTGCCAGCAGCCCGGGACTAGCGGGAGGCCACGAGCAGTACTTC

d_call: TRBD1
j_call: TRBJ2-3
clone_size: NA
v_call: TRBV6-2/TRBV6-3
cdr3_aa: CASIPGQGRTDTQYF
cdr3_nt: TGTGCCAGCATCCCGGGACAGGGGCGCACAGATACGCAGTATTTT

d_call: NA
j_call: TRBJ1-5
clone_size: NA
v_call: TRBV19
cdr3_aa: CASTISPTGTRNQPQHF
cdr3_nt: TGTGCCAGTACAATATCTCCAACAGGGACCCGCAATCAGCCCCAGCATTTT

d_call: NA
j_call: TRBJ2-5
clone_size: NA
v_call: TRBV20-1
cdr3_aa: CSASEGAETQYF
cdr3_nt: TGCAGCGCCTCGGAGGGAGCTGAGACCCAGTACTTC

d_call: TRBD2
j_call: TRBJ2-5
clone_size: once
v_call: TRBV20-1
cdr3_aa: CSARLAGVGGETQYF
cdr3_nt: TGCAGTGCTAGACTAGCGGGAGTAGGTGGAGAGACCCAGTACTTC

d_call: NA
j_call: TRBJ2-6
clone_size: NA
v_call: TRBV2
cdr3_aa: CASSEAFMGANVLTF
cdr3_nt: TGTGCCAGCAGTGAAGCGTTTATGGGGGCCAACGTCCTGACTTTC

d_call: NA
j_call: TRBJ2-1
clone_size: NA
v_call: TRBV20-1
cdr3_aa: CSAKVSGASSYNEQFF
cdr3_nt: TGCAGTGCTAAGGTTTCCGGGGCCAGCTCCTACAATGAGCAGTTCTTC

d_call: NA
j_call: TRBJ1-5
clone_size: once
v_call: TRBV3-1
cdr3_aa: CASSLPGDQPQHF
cdr3_nt: TGTGCCAGCAGCCTACCGGGGGATCAGCCCCAGCATTTT

d_call: TRBD2
j_call: TRBJ2-7
clone_size: NA
v_call: TRBV2
cdr3_aa: CASSGRTSGGEQYF
cdr3_nt: TGTGCCAGCAGTGGGCGGACTAGCGGGGGCGAGCAGTACTTC

d_call: TRBD2
j_call: TRBJ2-7
clone_size: NA
v_call: TRBV20-1
cdr3_aa: CSATGTSGRMGYEQYF
cdr3_nt: TGCAGTGCTACCGGGACTAGCGGGCGGATGGGCTACGAGCAGTACTTC

d_call: NA
j_call: TRBJ1-1
clone_size: NA
v_call: TRBV12-3/TRBV12-4
cdr3_aa: CASSVHQSNTEAFF
cdr3_nt: TGTGCCAGCAGCGTCCATCAATCGAACACTGAAGCTTTCTTT

d_call: NA
j_call: TRBJ2-3
clone_size: once
v_call: TRBV19
cdr3_aa: CASSNRPIATDTQYF
cdr3_nt: TGTGCCAGTAGTAACCGACCGATAGCCACAGATACGCAGTATTTT